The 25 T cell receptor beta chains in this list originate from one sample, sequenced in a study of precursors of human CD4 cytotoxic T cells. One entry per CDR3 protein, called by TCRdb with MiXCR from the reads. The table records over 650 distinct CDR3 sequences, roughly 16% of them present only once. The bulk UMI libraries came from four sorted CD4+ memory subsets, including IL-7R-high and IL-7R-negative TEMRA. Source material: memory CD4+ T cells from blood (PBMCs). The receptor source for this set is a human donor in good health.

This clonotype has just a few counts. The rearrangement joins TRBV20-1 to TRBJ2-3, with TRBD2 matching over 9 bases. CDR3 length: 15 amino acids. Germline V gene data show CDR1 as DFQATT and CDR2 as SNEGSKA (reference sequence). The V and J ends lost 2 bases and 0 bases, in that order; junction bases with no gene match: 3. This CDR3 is CSARRLAASTDTQYF. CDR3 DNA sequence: TGCAGTGCTAGAAGACTAGCGGCTAGCACAGATACGCAGTATTTT.

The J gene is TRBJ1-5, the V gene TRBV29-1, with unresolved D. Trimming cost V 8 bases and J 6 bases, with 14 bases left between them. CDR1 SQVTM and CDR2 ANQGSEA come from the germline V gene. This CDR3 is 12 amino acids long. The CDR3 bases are TGCAGCCCCCGGAGAGCGAGTCAGCCCCAGCATTTT. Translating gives CSPRRASQPQHF.

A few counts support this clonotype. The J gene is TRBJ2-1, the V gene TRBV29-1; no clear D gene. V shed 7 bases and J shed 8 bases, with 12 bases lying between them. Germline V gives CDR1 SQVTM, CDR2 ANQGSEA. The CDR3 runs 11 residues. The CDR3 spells CSASPRDEQFF. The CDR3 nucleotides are TGCAGCGCCAGCCCAAGGGATGAGCAGTTCTTC.

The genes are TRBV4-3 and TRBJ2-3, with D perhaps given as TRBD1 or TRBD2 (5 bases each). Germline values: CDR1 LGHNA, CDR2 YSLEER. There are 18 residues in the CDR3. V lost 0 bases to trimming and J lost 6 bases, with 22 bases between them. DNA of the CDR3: TGCGCCAGCAGCCAAGACGCGACGAAGGGACCCTCCTCCGATACGCAGTATTTT. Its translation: CASSQDATKGPSSDTQYF.

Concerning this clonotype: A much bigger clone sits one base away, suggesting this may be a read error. Written as DNA, the CDR3 is TGCAGCGTCGGACAGGGTGACGGGATCCAGTACTTC. Its protein is CSVGQGDGIQYF. The chain employs TRBV29-1 and TRBJ2-5, with 8 nucleotides matching TRBD1. The CDR3 has 12 amino acids. Per germline, CDR1 SQVTM and CDR2 ANQGSEA. V shed 6 bases, J shed 10 bases, and the junction held 10 bases outside the gene matches.

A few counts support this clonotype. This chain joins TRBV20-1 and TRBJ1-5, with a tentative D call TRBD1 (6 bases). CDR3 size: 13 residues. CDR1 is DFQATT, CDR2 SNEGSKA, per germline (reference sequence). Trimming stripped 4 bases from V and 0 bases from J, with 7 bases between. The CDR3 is CSAKGDSNQPQHF. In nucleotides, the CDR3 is TGCAGTGCTAAGGGGGATAGCAATCAGCCCCAGCATTTT.

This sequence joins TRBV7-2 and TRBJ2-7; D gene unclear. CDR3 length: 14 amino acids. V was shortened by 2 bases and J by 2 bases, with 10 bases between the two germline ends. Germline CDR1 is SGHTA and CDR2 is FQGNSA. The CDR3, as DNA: TGTGCCAGCAGCTTAATACCGGGCCCCTACGAGCAGTACTTC. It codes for CASSLIPGPYEQYF.

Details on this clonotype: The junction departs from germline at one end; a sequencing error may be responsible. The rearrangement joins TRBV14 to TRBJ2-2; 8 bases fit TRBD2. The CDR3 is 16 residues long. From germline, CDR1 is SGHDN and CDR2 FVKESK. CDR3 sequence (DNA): TGTGCCAGCAGCCATGAAAGCGGGAGATACACCGGGGAGCTGTCTTTT. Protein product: CASSHESGRYTGELSF.

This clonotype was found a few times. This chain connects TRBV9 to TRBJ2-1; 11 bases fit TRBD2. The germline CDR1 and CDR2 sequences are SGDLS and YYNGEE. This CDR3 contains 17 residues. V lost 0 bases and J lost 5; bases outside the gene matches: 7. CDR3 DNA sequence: TGTGCCAGCAGCGTAGGGGGGACTAGCGGAATAAACAATGAGCAGTTCTTC. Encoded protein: CASSVGGTSGINNEQFF.

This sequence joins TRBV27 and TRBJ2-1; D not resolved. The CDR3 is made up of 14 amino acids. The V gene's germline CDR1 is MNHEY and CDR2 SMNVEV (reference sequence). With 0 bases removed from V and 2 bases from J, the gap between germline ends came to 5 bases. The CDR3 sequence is CASSLSLTYNEQFF. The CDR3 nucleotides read TGTGCCAGCAGTTTATCCCTAACCTACAATGAGCAGTTCTTC.

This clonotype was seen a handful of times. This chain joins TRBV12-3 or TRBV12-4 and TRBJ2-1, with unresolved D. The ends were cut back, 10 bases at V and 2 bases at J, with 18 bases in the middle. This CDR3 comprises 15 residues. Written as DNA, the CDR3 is TGTGCCACTAAAAGGTCGGCGGTTACCTACAATGAGCAGTTCTTC. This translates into CATKRSAVTYNEQFF.

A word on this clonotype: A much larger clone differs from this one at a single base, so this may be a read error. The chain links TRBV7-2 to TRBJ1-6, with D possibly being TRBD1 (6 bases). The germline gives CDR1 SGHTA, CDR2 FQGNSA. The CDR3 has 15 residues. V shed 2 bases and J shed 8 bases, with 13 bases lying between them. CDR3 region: CASSLRQVGYSPLHF. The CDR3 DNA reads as TGTGCCAGCAGCTTAAGACAGGTAGGATATTCACCCCTCCACTTT. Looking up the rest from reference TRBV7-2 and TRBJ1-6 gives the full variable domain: GAGVSQSPSNKVTEKGKDVELRCDPISGHTALYWYRQSLGQGLEFLIYFQGNSAPDKSGLPSDRFSAERTGGSVSTLTIQRTQQEDSAVYLCASSLRQVGYSPLHFGNGTRLTVT.

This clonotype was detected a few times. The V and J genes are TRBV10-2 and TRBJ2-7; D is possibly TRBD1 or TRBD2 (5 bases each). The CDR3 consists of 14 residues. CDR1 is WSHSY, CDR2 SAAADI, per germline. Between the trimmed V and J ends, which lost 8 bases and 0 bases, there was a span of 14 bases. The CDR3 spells CASGDDTGSYEQYF. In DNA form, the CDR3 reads TGCGCCAGCGGGGACGATACGGGCTCCTACGAGCAGTACTTC.

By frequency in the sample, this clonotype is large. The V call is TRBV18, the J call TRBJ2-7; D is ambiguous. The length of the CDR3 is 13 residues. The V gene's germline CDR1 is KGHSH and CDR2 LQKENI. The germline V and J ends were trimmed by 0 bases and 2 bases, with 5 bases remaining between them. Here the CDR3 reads CASSPPVAYEQYF. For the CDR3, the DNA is TGTGCCAGCTCACCACCGGTGGCCTACGAGCAGTACTTC.

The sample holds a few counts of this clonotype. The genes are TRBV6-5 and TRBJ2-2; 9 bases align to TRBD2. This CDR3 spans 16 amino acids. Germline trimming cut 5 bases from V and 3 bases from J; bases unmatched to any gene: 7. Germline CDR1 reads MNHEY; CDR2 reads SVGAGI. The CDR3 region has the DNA TGTGCCAGCAGTACTCTAGCGGGATTGGACACCGGGGAGCTGTTTTTT. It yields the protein CASSTLAGLDTGELFF.

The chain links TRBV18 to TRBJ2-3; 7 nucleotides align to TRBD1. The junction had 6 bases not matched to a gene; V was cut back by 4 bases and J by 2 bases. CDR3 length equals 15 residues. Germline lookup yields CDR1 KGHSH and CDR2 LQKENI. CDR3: CASSRRQGPTDTQYF. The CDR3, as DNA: TGTGCCAGCTCACGGAGACAGGGCCCCACAGATACGCAGTATTTT. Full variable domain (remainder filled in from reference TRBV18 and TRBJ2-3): NAGVMQNPRHLVRRRGQEARLRCSPMKGHSHVYWYRQLPEEGLKFMVYLQKENIIDESGMPKERFSAEFPKEGPSILRIQQVVRGDSAAYFCASSRRQGPTDTQYFGPGTRLTVL.

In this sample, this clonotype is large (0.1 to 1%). The CDR3 coding sequence is TGCAGTGCTAGAGATTCGGTGACCGGGGAGCTGTTTTTT. Its translation is CSARDSVTGELFF. The gene calls are TRBV20-1 and TRBJ2-2; D gene ambiguous. The CDR3 contains 13 residues. Trimming took 0 bases from V and 5 from J, leaving 7 bases between them. Germline V gene sequence: CDR1 DFQATT, CDR2 SNEGSKA (reference sequence).

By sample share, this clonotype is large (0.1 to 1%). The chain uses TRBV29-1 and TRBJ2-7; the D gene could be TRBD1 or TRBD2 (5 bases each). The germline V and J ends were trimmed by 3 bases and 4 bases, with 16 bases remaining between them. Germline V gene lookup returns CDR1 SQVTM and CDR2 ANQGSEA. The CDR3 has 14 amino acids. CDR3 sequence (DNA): TGCAGCGTTGATCGCTCAGGGACCGGTTACGAGCAGTACTTC. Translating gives CSVDRSGTGYEQYF.

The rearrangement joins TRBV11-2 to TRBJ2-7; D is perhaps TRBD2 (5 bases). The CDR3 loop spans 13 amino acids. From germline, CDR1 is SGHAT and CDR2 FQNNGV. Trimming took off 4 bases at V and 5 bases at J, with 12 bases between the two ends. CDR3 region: CASSSSTINEQYF. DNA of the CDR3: TGTGCCAGCAGCTCATCGACTATTAACGAGCAGTACTTC.

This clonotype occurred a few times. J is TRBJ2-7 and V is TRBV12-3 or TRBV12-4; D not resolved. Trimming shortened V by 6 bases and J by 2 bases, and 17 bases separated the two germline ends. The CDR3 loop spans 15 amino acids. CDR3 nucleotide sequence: TGTGCCAGCAGGCACGACCTCATCGGCGCCTACGAGCAGTACTTC. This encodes CASRHDLIGAYEQYF.

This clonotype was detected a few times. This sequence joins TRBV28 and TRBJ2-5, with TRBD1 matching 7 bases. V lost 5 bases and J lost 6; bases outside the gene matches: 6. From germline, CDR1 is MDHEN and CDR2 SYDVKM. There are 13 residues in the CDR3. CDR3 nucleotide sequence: TGTGCCAGCAGTGTCGGGACAGAAAAGACCCAGTACTTC. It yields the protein CASSVGTEKTQYF. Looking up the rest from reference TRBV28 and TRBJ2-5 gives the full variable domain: DVKVTQSSRYLVKRTGEKVFLECVQDMDHENMFWYRQDPGLGLRLIYFSYDVKMKEKGDIPEGYSVSREKKERFSLILESASTNQTSMYLCASSVGTEKTQYFGPGTRLLVL.

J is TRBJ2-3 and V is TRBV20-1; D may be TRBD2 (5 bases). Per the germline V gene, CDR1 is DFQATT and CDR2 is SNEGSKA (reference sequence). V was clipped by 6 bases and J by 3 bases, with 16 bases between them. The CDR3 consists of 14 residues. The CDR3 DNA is TGCAGTGCCAGCCCTCTAGCTTTGACAGATACGCAGTATTTT. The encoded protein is CSASPLALTDTQYF.

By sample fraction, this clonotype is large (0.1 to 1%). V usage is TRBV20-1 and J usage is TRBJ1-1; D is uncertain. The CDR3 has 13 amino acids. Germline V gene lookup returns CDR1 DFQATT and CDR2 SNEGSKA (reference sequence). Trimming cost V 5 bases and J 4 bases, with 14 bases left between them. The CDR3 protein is CSAPAPGSTEAFF. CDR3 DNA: TGCAGTGCTCCGGCCCCAGGTAGCACTGAAGCTTTCTTT.

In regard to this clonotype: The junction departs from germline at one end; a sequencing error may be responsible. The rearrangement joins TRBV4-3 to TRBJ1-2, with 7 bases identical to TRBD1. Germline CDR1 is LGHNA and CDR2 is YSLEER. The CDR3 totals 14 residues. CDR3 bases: TGCGCCAGCGGCCAAGGAACAGGGGAACCTGGCTACACCTTC. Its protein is CASGQGTGEPGYTF.

CDR3 nucleotides: TGTGCCAGCAGCCCCAGGGACAGCAAAGCTTTCTTT. This sequence encodes CASSPRDSKAFF. The chain combines TRBV7-2 with TRBJ1-1; TRBD1 matches 7 bases. CDR1 and CDR2 from the germline V gene are SGHTA and FQGNSA. The CDR3 consists of 12 residues. The junction had 6 bases not matched to a gene; V was cut back by 5 bases and J by 9 bases.